Ten or more counts support the clone carrying this T cell receptor beta chain. The target antigen is unknown. The length of the CDR3 is 13 residues. The J segment lost 3 bases and the V segment lost 8 bases, leaving 2 bases of the junction unmatched. Germline V gene sequence: CDR1 LGHNA, CDR2 YNFKEQ. The data derive from a study of T cell responses to AZD1222 COVID-19 vaccine. General observations from the study: Baseline antibody screening turned up just a handful of seropositive AZD1222 recipients. The study found Spike-specific TCR breadth and depth rose after two AZD1222 doses. In a largely white British group with more females than males, clonal diversity was possibly underestimated. CD4 TCRs associated with vaccination spanned spike, dominating at 160-218 and 743-854.

Profiled with immunoSEQ multiplex PCR; TCRdb holds only in-frame clones, not every one. The sample gives over 55,000 clones, about 80% of which show up once; about 3.7% is in the top ten. The chain carries TRBV4-2 and TRBJ2-2; TRBD1 agrees at 8 bases. Sequenced here: peripheral blood, sampled 28 days after the second AZD1222 dose. The TCR comes from an adult who received the AZD1222 COVID-19 vaccine. CDR3 nucleotide sequence: TGTGCCAGCCAGGACAGGGACACCGGGGAGCTGTTTTTT. Encoded protein: CASQDRDTGELFF.